The present entry profiles one TCR beta chain with its context. TCRdb's table, derived via immunoSEQ multiplex PCR, lists solely in-frame clones and lacks some. The sample lists roughly 260,000 clones, approximately 89% seen once, with about 10% in the top ten. The data originate from a study of blood T cell repertoires in COVID-19. Trimming stripped 2 bases from V and 10 bases from J, with 15 bases between. The CDR3 loop spans 14 amino acids. Per germline, CDR1 MDHEN and CDR2 SYDVKM. Sequenced input: peripheral blood. V and J are TRBV28 and TRBJ1-5; TRBD1 is a possible D gene (5 bases). The origin of this receptor is a man aged 35 to 55 who had recovered from COVID-19. The CDR3 loop reads CASSLDQGRRPQHF. The DNA for the CDR3 is TGTGCCAGCAGTTTAGATCAGGGAAGGCGTCCCCAGCATTTT.